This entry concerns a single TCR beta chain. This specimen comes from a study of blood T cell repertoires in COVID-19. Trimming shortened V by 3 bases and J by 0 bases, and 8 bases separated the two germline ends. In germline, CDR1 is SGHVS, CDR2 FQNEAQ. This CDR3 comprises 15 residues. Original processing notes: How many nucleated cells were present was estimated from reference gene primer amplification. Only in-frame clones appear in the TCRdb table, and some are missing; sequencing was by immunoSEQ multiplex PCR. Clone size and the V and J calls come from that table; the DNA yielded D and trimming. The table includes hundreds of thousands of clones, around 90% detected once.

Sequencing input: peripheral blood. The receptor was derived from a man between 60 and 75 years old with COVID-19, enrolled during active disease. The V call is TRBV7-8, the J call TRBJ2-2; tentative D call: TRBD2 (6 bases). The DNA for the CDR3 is TGTGCCAGCAGCTTGGGCGGGGCGAACACCGGGGAGCTGTTTTTT. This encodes CASSLGGANTGELFF.